The 25 T cell receptor beta chains given below trace back to one sample, sequenced in a study of CD8 T cells in ankylosing spondylitis. In TCRdb, the 5' RACE reads were re-called with MiXCR into one record per CDR3 protein. In the table there are 36,000 or so distinct CDR3 sequences, 4.5% to 6% of which are singletons. Sequenced input: blood, either unsorted or a sorted T cell fraction (not recorded which). The receptors shown here come from a male donor with ankylosing spondylitis or in good health (not recorded which).

The table lists this clonotype with a few counts. This chain links TRBV20-1 with TRBJ2-7; 7 bases align to TRBD1. The CDR3 spans 17 residues. V lost 0 bases, J lost 2 bases, and 13 bases stayed unmatched. Per the germline V gene, CDR1 is DFQATT and CDR2 is SNEGSKA (reference sequence). CDR3 sequence reads: CSARDHKTGTVTYEQYF. CDR3 nucleotides: TGCAGTGCTAGAGACCACAAGACAGGGACGGTTACCTACGAGCAGTACTTC.

This chain uses TRBV5-1 with TRBJ2-1; D call uncertain. CDR3 size: 16 residues. Deletions cut 0 bases from V and 0 bases from J, with 10 bases between. Germline CDR1 is SGHRS and CDR2 is YFSETQ. The CDR3 DNA reads as TGCGCCAGCAGCTTGGGAGGTAGAAGCTCCTACAATGAGCAGTTCTTC. Protein product: CASSLGGRSSYNEQFF.

The sample holds many counts of this clonotype. The V call is TRBV2, the J call TRBJ2-4; TRBD2 agrees at 10 bases. The V gene end was trimmed by 7 bases and the J gene end by 7 bases; junction bases not matched to a gene: 4. In germline, CDR1 is SNHLY, CDR2 FYNNEI. The CDR3 extends over 13 amino acids. The CDR3 loop reads CASKREGLNIQYF. In DNA, the CDR3 is TGTGCCAGCAAGCGGGAGGGCCTGAACATTCAGTACTTC.

This clonotype was observed many times. The genes are TRBV12-3 or TRBV12-4 and TRBJ2-1, with TRBD1 matching over 7 bases. This CDR3 has 15 residues. Trimming removed 6 bases from V and 3 bases from J; junction bases left unmatched: 8. Written as DNA, the CDR3 is TGTGCCAGCAGCCGGACAGGTAGGGACTACAATGAGCAGTTCTTC. Translating gives CASSRTGRDYNEQFF.

The gene calls are TRBV3-1 and TRBJ2-3, with D perhaps given as TRBD1 or TRBD2 (6 bases each). The CDR3 spans 18 residues. The germline V gene encodes CDR1 LGHDT and CDR2 YNNKEL (reference sequence). V shed 10 bases and J shed 1 base, with 27 bases lying between them. CDR3 protein: CATCQGPTRGRRTDTQYF. CDR3 DNA: TGTGCCACCTGCCAAGGGCCGACTAGGGGGAGGCGCACAGATACGCAGTATTTT.

The chain has TRBV5-1 and TRBJ2-3; TRBD2 agrees at 8 bases. The CDR3 runs 15 residues. The V and J ends lost 3 bases and 6 bases, in that order; junction bases with no gene match: 9. Germline assignment: CDR1 SGHRS and CDR2 YFSETQ. The CDR3 DNA sequence: TGCGCCAGCAGCTGGACCACTAGCGGTTTGGATACGCAGTATTTT. Translated, it gives CASSWTTSGLDTQYF.

The chain employs TRBV18 and TRBJ2-1, with 9 bases identical to TRBD1. Germline CDR1 is KGHSH and CDR2 is LQKENI. This CDR3 region has 15 residues. V dropped 4 bases and J dropped 0; count of bases not matched to a gene: 1. The CDR3 region has the DNA TGTGCCAGCTCACAGGGACAGGGCTCCTACAATGAGCAGTTCTTC. Its translation: CASSQGQGSYNEQFF.

Ten or more counts support this clonotype. This sequence joins TRBV18 and TRBJ2-1; no definite D call. This CDR3 contains 17 residues. Trimming pared 0 bases from V and 0 bases from J, leaving 12 bases between. CDR1 and CDR2 (germline): KGHSH, LQKENI. The DNA for the CDR3 is TGTGCCAGCTCACCACCCATGGGCAGGAGCTCCTACAATGAGCAGTTCTTC. Its translation is CASSPPMGRSSYNEQFF.

This clonotype was detected ten times or more. The genes are TRBV10-3 and TRBJ2-7; a possible D gene is TRBD1 (5 bases). The ends were cut back, 0 bases at V and 2 bases at J, with 11 bases in the middle. CDR1 and CDR2 (germline): ENHRY, SYGVKD. The CDR3 is made up of 15 amino acids. This CDR3 reads CAISESTGSPYEQYF. DNA of the CDR3: TGTGCCATCAGTGAGTCAACAGGAAGCCCCTACGAGCAGTACTTC.

This clonotype was detected many times. This sequence joins TRBV18 and TRBJ2-3; the D call may be TRBD1 or TRBD2 (6 bases each). The V and J ends lost 2 bases and 5 bases respectively, with 14 bases between them. The CDR3 contains 15 residues. Germline CDR1 is KGHSH and CDR2 is LQKENI. Here the CDR3 reads CASSPGQGGRDTQYF. The CDR3 DNA reads TGTGCCAGCTCACCAGGGCAAGGGGGGAGAGATACGCAGTATTTT. Based on the CDR3 plus reference TRBV18 and TRBJ2-3, the full variable domain is NAGVMQNPRHLVRRRGQEARLRCSPMKGHSHVYWYRQLPEEGLKFMVYLQKENIIDESGMPKERFSAEFPKEGPSILRIQQVVRGDSAAYFCASSPGQGGRDTQYFGPGTRLTVL.

This chain joins TRBV5-1 and TRBJ1-1; no firm D call. The CDR3 runs 13 residues. Trimming took off 7 bases at V and 1 base at J, with 11 bases between the two ends. Germline CDR1 SGHRS, CDR2 YFSETQ. CDR3 bases: TGCGCCAGCGCGGCGGCAAAGAACACTGAAGCTTTCTTT. Its protein is CASAAAKNTEAFF.

This clonotype appeared many times. This chain joins TRBV7-8 and TRBJ2-3, with 10 bases identical to TRBD2. The CDR3 is made up of 16 amino acids. The germline V gene has CDR1 SGHVS and CDR2 FQNEAQ. Trimming at V came to 4 bases and at J to 4 bases, leaving 8 bases not matched to a gene. The CDR3 DNA reads as TGTGCCAGCAGCTCACTTTGGACTAGCGGAGCAGATACGCAGTATTTT. It encodes CASSSLWTSGADTQYF.

This clonotype was seen many times. V is TRBV27 and J is TRBJ2-3, with 10 nucleotides matching TRBD1. Trimming at V came to 6 bases and at J to 10 bases, leaving 7 bases not matched to a gene. CDR3 length: 13 residues. Germline CDR1 reads MNHEY; CDR2 reads SMNVEV (reference sequence). In DNA form, the CDR3 reads TGTGCCAGCAGCTGGGGTGGGACAGGGGCGCAGTATTTT. Its protein product is CASSWGGTGAQYF.

This clonotype has ten or more counts. The chain employs TRBV5-1 and TRBJ2-1, with 7 nucleotides matching TRBD2. The V gene end was trimmed by 1 base and the J gene end by 6 bases; junction bases not matched to a gene: 1. The CDR3 covers 13 residues. Germline assignment: CDR1 SGHRS and CDR2 YFSETQ. The CDR3 bases are TGCGCCAGCAGCTTGACTAGCGTCAATGAGCAGTTCTTC. Its translation: CASSLTSVNEQFF.

This clonotype was seen repeatedly, ten times or more. V gene TRBV29-1 combines with J gene TRBJ2-7; TRBD2 might be the D (5 bases). Trimming removed 4 bases from V and 7 bases from J, with 17 bases in between. Germline V gene sequence: CDR1 SQVTM, CDR2 ANQGSEA. The CDR3 runs to 13 residues. For the CDR3, the DNA is TGCAGCGTTGTTTTTGTACTCTCGGGGGAGCAGTACTTC. This encodes CSVVFVLSGEQYF.

This clonotype was recorded many times. This CDR3 reads CATSRVEGDINYGYTF. DNA for the CDR3: TGTGCCACCAGCAGAGTCGAGGGGGACATTAACTATGGCTACACCTTC. This sequence joins TRBV15 and TRBJ1-2, with D perhaps matching TRBD1 (6 bases). The CDR3 sequence is 16 residues long. Germline V gives CDR1 LNHNV, CDR2 YYDKDF (reference sequence). Trimming pared 1 base from V and 1 base from J, leaving 13 bases between.

In its sample, this clonotype was seen many times. The gene calls are TRBV20-1 and TRBJ2-7; D gene ambiguous. Germline V CDR1 and CDR2: DFQATT, SNEGSKA (reference sequence). This CDR3 region has 11 residues. Trimming pared 3 bases from V and 5 bases from J, leaving 8 bases between. The CDR3: CSARVLNEQYF. The CDR3 DNA sequence: TGCAGTGCTAGGGTCCTAAACGAGCAGTACTTC.

This clonotype is labeled medium-sized. The chain uses TRBV24-1 and TRBJ2-1; 7 nucleotides agree with TRBD2. Germline trimming cut 8 bases from V and 0 bases from J; bases unmatched to any gene: 9. This CDR3 comprises 16 residues. Germline loops: CDR1 KGHDR, CDR2 SFDVKD. CDR3: CATTDSGSSSYNEQFF. The CDR3 bases are TGTGCCACCACCGATAGCGGGTCGAGCTCCTACAATGAGCAGTTCTTC.

This clonotype was observed many times. The chain carries TRBV12-3 or TRBV12-4 and TRBJ2-1; D perhaps matches TRBD1 (8 bases). Trimming shortened V by 5 bases and J by 7 bases, and 12 bases separated the two germline ends. The CDR3 sequence is 13 residues long. CDR3 in amino acids: CASSNRGGNEQFF. The CDR3 coding sequence is TGTGCCAGCAGTAACAGGGGGGGGAATGAGCAGTTCTTC.

This clonotype was counted ten times or more. The chain employs TRBV7-2 and TRBJ2-2, with D tentatively TRBD1 or TRBD2 (5 bases each). V lost 5 bases and J lost 6, with 19 bases in between. The V gene's germline CDR1 is SGHTA and CDR2 FQGNSA. The CDR3 runs 16 residues. This CDR3 is CASSTSRASRAGELFF. As DNA, the CDR3 is TGTGCCAGCAGCACAAGCAGGGCCTCGAGGGCCGGGGAGCTGTTTTTT.

In its sample, this clonotype was seen many times. V usage is TRBV12-3 or TRBV12-4 and J usage is TRBJ2-4; tentatively, D is TRBD1 or TRBD2 (5 bases each). V was pared by 4 bases and J by 9 bases, with 19 bases between. This CDR3 comprises 15 residues. CDR3 in DNA: TGTGCCAGCAGTTCCGGGACCCCCGGTCCTACCATTCAGTACTTC. This encodes CASSSGTPGPTIQYF.

There are many counts of this clonotype. This rearrangement joins TRBV13 to TRBJ2-7; D may be TRBD2 (6 bases). Trimming took off 2 bases at V and 3 bases at J, with 11 bases between the two ends. The V gene's germline CDR1 is PRHDT and CDR2 FYEKMQ (reference sequence). The length of the CDR3 is 14 residues. In DNA, the CDR3 is TGTGCCAGCAGCTTACAGGGACTCAGCTACGAGCAGTACTTC. It yields the protein CASSLQGLSYEQYF.

This clonotype was found many times. The chain recombines TRBV6-1 with TRBJ2-5; 8 bases line up with TRBD2. This CDR3 contains 15 residues. J lost 0 bases, V lost 4 bases, and 4 bases had no gene match. Germline loops: CDR1 MNHNS, CDR2 SASEGT. The CDR3 sequence: CASSGRTSNQETQYF. The CDR3 DNA reads TGTGCCAGCAGTGGCCGGACTAGCAACCAAGAGACCCAGTACTTC.

Ten or more counts support this clonotype. V usage is TRBV6-1 and J usage is TRBJ2-3; D not certain. Germline V lookup: CDR1 MNHNS, CDR2 SASEGT. Trimming shortened V by 5 bases and J by 4 bases, and 13 bases separated the two germline ends. The CDR3 has 14 amino acids. CDR3 residues: CASSPPRRADTQYF. The CDR3 DNA sequence: TGTGCCAGCAGTCCTCCTAGGAGAGCAGATACGCAGTATTTT.

Many counts were recorded for this clonotype. The chain joins TRBV7-2 to TRBJ1-1; D is uncertain. Germline-derived CDR1 and CDR2 are SGHTA and FQGNSA. V lost 0 bases and J 4 bases, leaving 9 bases between the germline ends. The CDR3 loop spans 14 amino acids. CDR3 residues: CASSLAIGPTEAFF. CDR3 DNA: TGTGCCAGCAGCTTAGCGATTGGTCCCACTGAAGCTTTCTTT.